This record covers a single T cell receptor beta chain. Time point reported: pretreatment peripheral blood. These data come from a study of PD-L1 blockade in urothelial cancer. V gave up 3 bases and J gave up 6 bases, with 15 bases separating them. Germline values: CDR1 SEHNR, CDR2 FQNEAQ (reference sequence). This CDR3 region has 14 residues. Generated by immunoSEQ multiplex PCR, the TCRdb table keeps only in-frame clones and is missing some. In the table there are 55,000 to 80,000 clones, 86% of which are singletons. Sequencing used PBMCs, obtained around atezolizumab (anti-PD-L1) treatment. The TCR sequence derives from a man in his sixties with urothelial cancer. The J gene is TRBJ2-7, the V gene TRBV7-9; a possible D gene is TRBD2 (7 bases). CDR3 DNA sequence: TGTGCCAGCAGCTTCCAGGCAGGGGAGGGCGAGCAGTACTTC. It specifies CASSFQAGEGEQYF. Drawing the rest from reference TRBV7-9 and TRBJ2-7, the complete variable domain is DTGVSQNPRHKITKRGQNVTFRCDPISEHNRLYWYRQTLGQGPEFLTYFQNEAQLEKSRLLSDRFSAERPKGSFSTLEIQRTEQGDSAMYLCASSFQAGEGEQYFGPGTRLTVT.